Listed here are 9 T cell receptor beta chains from one sample, sequenced in a study of blood T cell repertoires in COVID-19. The assay was immunoSEQ multiplex PCR, and TCRdb's table has in-frame clones only and misses some. Altogether approximately 200,000 clones are present, 94% being singletons, with the ten largest covering 0.76%. Sequenced material: peripheral blood. Every receptor here comes from a man under 40 with COVID-19, enrolled during active disease.

This clone was observed a single time. The V gene is TRBV5-1, the J gene TRBJ1-3; 7 nucleotides match TRBD1. V shed 4 bases, J shed 8 bases, and the junction held 9 bases outside the gene matches. Germline values: CDR1 SGHRS, CDR2 YFSETQ. The CDR3 is made up of 14 amino acids. CDR3 sequence reads: CASSTRDSRDTIYF. The CDR3 DNA is TGCGCCAGCAGCACCCGGGACAGTCGGGACACCATATATTTT.

This rearrangement joins TRBV11-3 to TRBJ2-2; D not resolved. V was trimmed by 5 bases and J by 6 bases, leaving 13 bases between them. The CDR3 extends over 14 amino acids. CDR1 and CDR2 (germline): SGHNT, YENEEA. In DNA form, the CDR3 reads TGTGCCAGCAGCGACTCATACTCGGCCGGGGAGCTGTTTTTT. Translating it yields CASSDSYSAGELFF.

To note about this clone: The same CDR3 arises from other DNA sequences in this sample as well. The V and J genes are TRBV5-1 and TRBJ1-1; 8 bases fit TRBD1. Germline values: CDR1 SGHRS, CDR2 YFSETQ. The V gene end was trimmed by 4 bases and the J gene end by 1 base; junction bases not matched to a gene: 6. The CDR3 covers 15 residues. CDR3 nucleotide sequence: TGCGCCAGCAGCCCCAGGACAGGGAGGAACACTGAAGCTTTCTTT. It translates to CASSPRTGRNTEAFF.

This sequence joins TRBV30 and TRBJ1-1, with a tentative D call TRBD1 (6 bases). Germline loops: CDR1 GTSNPN, CDR2 SVGIG (reference sequence). The ends were cut back, 5 bases at V and 1 base at J, with 8 bases in the middle. The length of the CDR3 is 12 residues. The CDR3 is CAWDRTNTEAFF. CDR3 coding DNA: TGTGCCTGGGACAGGACGAACACTGAAGCTTTCTTT.

The rearrangement uses TRBV6-5 and TRBJ1-4; 7 bases match TRBD1. The germline gives CDR1 MNHEY, CDR2 SVGAGI. The CDR3 runs to 15 residues. The V gene end was trimmed by 6 bases and the J gene end by 0 bases; junction bases not matched to a gene: 4. Here the CDR3 DNA reads TGTGCCAGCAGGACAGGGCCCGCAACTAATGAAAAACTGTTTTTT. This gives the protein CASRTGPATNEKLFF.

This chain links TRBV3-1 (or the pseudogene TRBV3-2) with TRBJ1-2; 9 bases are a match to TRBD1. The CDR3 has 14 amino acids. Trimming removed 6 bases from V and 4 bases from J; junction bases left unmatched: 6. In germline, CDR1 is LGHDT, CDR2 YNNKEL (reference sequence). The CDR3 is CASRLGQGSYGYTF. The CDR3 region has the DNA TGTGCCAGCAGACTAGGACAGGGGTCCTATGGCTACACCTTC.

This clone showed up just a few times. The gene calls are TRBV4-1 and TRBJ1-1; unclear D gene. CDR3 length: 16 amino acids. Per germline, CDR1 MGHRA and CDR2 YSYEKL. V was trimmed by 2 bases and J by 8 bases, leaving 21 bases between them. CDR3 sequence: CASSQRMTGIQGEAFF. As DNA, the CDR3 is TGCGCCAGCAGCCAACGCATGACCGGGATCCAAGGGGAAGCTTTCTTT.

This chain connects TRBV6-1 to TRBJ1-4, with unresolved D. The CDR3 has 14 amino acids. Deletions cut 2 bases from V and 0 bases from J, with 4 bases between. Germline CDR1 reads MNHNS; CDR2 reads SASEGT. This chain's CDR3 is CASSEQATNEKLFF. The CDR3 coding sequence is TGTGCCAGCAGTGAACAGGCAACTAATGAAAAACTGTTTTTT.

The V gene is TRBV2, the J gene TRBJ2-7; weak D call: TRBD1 (6 bases). This CDR3 is 13 amino acids long. CDR1 SNHLY and CDR2 FYNNEI come from the germline V gene. Trimming cost V 6 bases and J 1 base, with 10 bases left between them. CDR3 sequence reads: CASRPGVSYEQYF. The CDR3 DNA reads as TGTGCCAGCAGGCCAGGGGTGTCCTACGAGCAGTACTTC.